This T cell receptor (beta chain) emerged from a study of neurological immune-mediated disorders. In this sample, this clonotype turned up many times. No antigen is known for it. Study outcomes and limitations: For the multiple sclerosis repertoire cluster, an association with any clinical or MRI feature was absent.

TCRdb recomputed calls from the 5' RACE reads with MiXCR, one row per CDR3 protein. Of over 75,000 distinct CDR3 sequences in the sample, around 6% are singletons; the top ten hold over 6.5%. The germline CDR1 and CDR2 sequences are SGHAT and FQNNGV. V lost 1 base and J 4 bases, leaving 11 bases between the germline ends. The CDR3 is made up of 15 amino acids. The time point here: longitudinal time-point 2. Where libraries were unsorted, they were derived from 2 million PBMCs stored at -80 degrees C. This chain uses TRBV11-2 with TRBJ1-5, with a weak D call TRBD1 (6 bases). This receptor was obtained from a woman in her sixties with multiple sclerosis. The sample consisted of PBMCs. The CDR3 nucleotides read TGTGCCAGCAGCTTAGTAGGGGGGTTGAATCAGCCCCAGCATTTT. It specifies CASSLVGGLNQPQHF.